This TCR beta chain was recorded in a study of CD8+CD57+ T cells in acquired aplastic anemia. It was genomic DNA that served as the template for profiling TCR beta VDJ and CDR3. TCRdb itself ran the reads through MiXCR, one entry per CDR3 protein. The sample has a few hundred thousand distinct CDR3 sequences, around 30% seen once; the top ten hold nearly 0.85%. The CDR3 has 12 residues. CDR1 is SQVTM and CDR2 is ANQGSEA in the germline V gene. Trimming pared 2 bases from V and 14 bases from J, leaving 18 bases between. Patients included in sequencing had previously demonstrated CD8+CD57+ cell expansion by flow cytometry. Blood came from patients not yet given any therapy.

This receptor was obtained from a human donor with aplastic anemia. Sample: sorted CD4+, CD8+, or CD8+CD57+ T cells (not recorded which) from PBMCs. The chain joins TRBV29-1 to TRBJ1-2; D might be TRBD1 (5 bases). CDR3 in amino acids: CSVETHGDSMTF. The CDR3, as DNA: TGCAGCGTTGAAACCCATGGGGACTCCATGACCTTC. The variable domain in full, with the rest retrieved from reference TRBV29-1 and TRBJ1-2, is SAVISQKPSRDICQRGTSLTIQCQVDSQVTMMFWYRQQPGQSLTLIATANQGSEATYESGFVIDKFPISRPNLTFSTLTVSNMSPEDSSIYLCSVETHGDSMTFGSGTRLTVV.